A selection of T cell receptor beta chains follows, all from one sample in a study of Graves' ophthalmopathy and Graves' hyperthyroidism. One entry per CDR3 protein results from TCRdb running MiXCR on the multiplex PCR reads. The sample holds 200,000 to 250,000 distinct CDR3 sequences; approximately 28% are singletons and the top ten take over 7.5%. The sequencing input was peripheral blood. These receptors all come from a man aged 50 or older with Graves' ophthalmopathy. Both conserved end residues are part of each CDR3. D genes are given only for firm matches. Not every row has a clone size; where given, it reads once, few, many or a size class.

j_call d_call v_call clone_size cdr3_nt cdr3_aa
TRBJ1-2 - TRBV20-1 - TGCAGTGCTGGACAGTCAGCTAACTATGGCTACACCTTC CSAGQSANYGYTF
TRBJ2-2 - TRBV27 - TGTGCCAGCAGTAAGACTGGGAACACCGGGGAGCTGTTTTTT CASSKTGNTGELFF
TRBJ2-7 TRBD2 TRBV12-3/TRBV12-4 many TGTGCCAGCAGTCCCCGGACTAGCGGGGTTCTCTACGAGCAGTACTTC CASSPRTSGVLYEQYF
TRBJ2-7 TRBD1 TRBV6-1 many TGTGCCAGCACTAGAGGCCAGGACAGGGGGACCTACGAGCAGTACTTC CASTRGQDRGTYEQYF
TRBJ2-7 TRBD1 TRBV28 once TGTGCCAGCAGCCTCCCGGGACAGGTGGGGTACGAGCAGTACTTC CASSLPGQVGYEQYF
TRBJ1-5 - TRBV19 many TGTGCCAGTAAGAAAGGGGTGGGGGATTCGGGCAATCAGCCCCAGCATTTT CASKKGVGDSGNQPQHF
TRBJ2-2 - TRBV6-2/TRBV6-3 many TGTGCCAGCAGCCCACTATACACCGGGGAGCTGTTTTTT CASSPLYTGELFF
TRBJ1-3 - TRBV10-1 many TGCGCCAGCAGTGAAGGATTACAAGGAAACACCATATATTTT CASSEGLQGNTIYF
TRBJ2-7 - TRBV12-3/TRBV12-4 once TGTGCCAGCAGTTTAGCGCTGGATTGGGCCTACGAGCAGTACTTC CASSLALDWAYEQYF
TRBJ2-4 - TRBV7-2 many TGTGCCAGCAGCTTAATAACGAACGTAGCCAAAAACATTCAGTACTTC CASSLITNVAKNIQYF
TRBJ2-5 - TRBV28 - TGTGCCAGCAGTTCCCCGAAGGGGGGGGGGGCGACCCAGTACTTC CASSSPKGGGATQYF
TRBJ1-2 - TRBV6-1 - TGTGCCATCCCCCCGGCGACGAATGGCTACACCTTC CAIPPATNGYTF
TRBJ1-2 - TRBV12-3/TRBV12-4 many TGTGCCAGCAGTTCAGGTGGTTCCTATGGCTACACCTTC CASSSGGSYGYTF
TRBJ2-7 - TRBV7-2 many TGTGCCAGCAGCCCCTCACGCTACGAGCAGTACTTC CASSPSRYEQYF
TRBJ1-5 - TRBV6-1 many TGTGCCAGCAGTGTGACGGGAGATAATCAGCCCCAGCATTTT CASSVTGDNQPQHF
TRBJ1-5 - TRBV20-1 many TGCAGTGCTAGAGATTCTGGGGGCGTAAATCAGCCCCAGCATTTT CSARDSGGVNQPQHF
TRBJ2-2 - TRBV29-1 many TGCAGCGTCGGAGGGGTTAACACCGGGGAGCTGTTTTTT CSVGGVNTGELFF